The clone carrying this T cell receptor beta chain was counted only a few times. Trimming removed 9 bases from V and 0 bases from J; junction bases left unmatched: 6. This CDR3 is 14 amino acids long. This sample is part of a study of blood T cells in healthy people across ages. Across the study: Template switching caught about one barcoded beta molecule for each two T cells.

It was with a sample-barcoded 5' primer and a J-beta primer mix that a second PCR of roughly 7 to 12 cycles was run. A single record per CDR3 protein comes from TCRdb applying MiXCR to the 5' RACE reads. This table holds about 1.5 million distinct CDR3 sequences, about 45% found once. Researchers report isolating at least 6 million PBMCs per sample. Source material: blood. The V gene is TRBV12-3 or TRBV12-4, the J gene TRBJ2-7; 9 nucleotides align to TRBD1. This receptor was identified in a woman between 18 and 29 years old in good health. The DNA of the CDR3 is TGTGCCAGTGGGACAGGGATTAGCTCCTACGAGCAGTACTTC. Protein sequence: CASGTGISSYEQYF.